This T cell receptor beta chain was identified during a study of memory CD4+ T cells and cytomegalovirus serostatus. Study details: This sample comes from healthy Belgian adults, 9 CMV seropositive, around 26 seronegative.

Single viable CD3+CD4+CD8-CD45RO+ cells were sorted as the memory CD4+ T cells. Donors' CMV status reflects serum IgG against pp150, pp28, p38, p52. Findings and limits, study-wide: Median bootstrapped AUC for CMV status was about 0.96 originally, approximately 0.91 US-trained. Each of fewer than 80 CMV-associated TCRbeta sequences occurred in one to five individuals.

The CDR3 covers 13 residues. Germline CDR1 and CDR2: MNHEY and SMNVEV (reference sequence). Trimming cost V 5 bases and J 0 bases, with 7 bases left between them. A remark on this clone: As yet, its antigen is unknown.

This table comes from immunoSEQ multiplex PCR, and its TCRdb copy is limited to in-frame clones, with some not included. The sample includes 25,000 to 30,000 clones, less than 80% seen only once; the top ten take about 1%. Input material: memory CD4+ T cells from blood. J is TRBJ1-2 and V is TRBV27, with D unresolved. The receptor was isolated from an adult in good health and CMV-seronegative. CDR3 bases: TGTGCCAGCAGTAAACAAACTAACTATGGCTACACCTTC. Its translation is CASSKQTNYGYTF.